This TCR beta chain was captured in a study of CXCR3-negative and CXCR3-positive naive CD8 T cells. Study-wide background: Across all libraries, TRB reads numbered roughly 140 million, with about 1.5 +/- 0.3 million in each library.

General study results and limits: Each naive subset displayed comparably high diversity, whereas memory CD8+ cells displayed much lower diversity.

cDNA libraries for TRB were generated by 5' RACE incorporating UMI labels. Each CDR3 protein gets one entry in TCRdb, which reprocessed the 5' RACE reads and gives no DNA. The ten most abundant clones cover 15% of a sample with roughly 48,000 distinct CDR3 sequences. CDR1 is MNHNY and CDR2 is SVGAGI in the germline V gene (reference sequence). The CDR3 consists of 14 residues. A word on this clonotype: As yet, its antigen is unknown.

Sequencing was done on a sample of memory CD8+ T cells from blood. The origin of this receptor is a human donor in good health. Some clones in this sample may be carry-over from other donors' samples. This rearrangement joins TRBV6-6 to TRBJ2-1; TCRdb calls TRBD2, which cannot be checked without DNA. This CDR3 reads CASSTSGGNNEQFF.